Each of the 15 T cell receptor beta chains below was sequenced from the same sample in a study of blood T cell repertoires in COVID-19. This table comes from immunoSEQ multiplex PCR, and its TCRdb copy is limited to in-frame clones, with some not included. The data hold 250,000 to 300,000 clones, with over 80% observed a single time. The sequenced material came from peripheral blood. The source of these receptors is a woman in her sixties or seventies with COVID-19, enrolled during active disease.

The chain uses TRBV28 and TRBJ2-1, with 15 bases lining up with TRBD2. The CDR3 has 17 amino acids. Germline CDR1 reads MDHEN; CDR2 reads SYDVKM. V shed 5 bases, J shed 9 bases, and the junction held 11 bases outside the gene matches. The CDR3 nucleotides read TGTGCCAGCAGTACGAGGACTAGCGGGAGGGCCTTGAGTGAGCAGTTCTTC. This encodes CASSTRTSGRALSEQFF. Looking up the rest from reference TRBV28 and TRBJ2-1 gives the full variable domain: DVKVTQSSRYLVKRTGEKVFLECVQDMDHENMFWYRQDPGLGLRLIYFSYDVKMKEKGDIPEGYSVSREKKERFSLILESASTNQTSMYLCASSTRTSGRALSEQFFGPGTRLTVL.

The chain's CDR3 is CAWGLGGRETDTQYF. The CDR3 nucleotides are TGTGCCTGGGGTTTAGGCGGGAGGGAAACAGATACGCAGTATTTT. The chain is built from TRBV30 and TRBJ2-3, with TRBD2 identical over 9 bases. The germline gives CDR1 GTSNPN, CDR2 SVGIG (reference sequence). The CDR3 has 15 amino acids. Trimming at V came to 5 bases and at J to 3 bases, leaving 9 bases not matched to a gene.

The chain has TRBV19 and TRBJ1-5; TRBD1 aligns across 8 bases. With 4 bases clipped from V and 6 bases from J, the junction kept 5 bases outside the gene matches. CDR1 and CDR2 (germline): LNHDA, SQIVND (reference sequence). This CDR3 spans 14 amino acids. CDR3 in DNA: TGTGCCAGTAGTACCGGACAGGGTTCTCAGCCCCAGCATTTT. Amino acids: CASSTGQGSQPQHF.

The chain has TRBV2 and TRBJ2-5; a weak D match, TRBD2 (6 bases). Trimming removed 5 bases at V and 4 bases at J, with 14 bases between. Germline CDR1 reads SNHLY; CDR2 reads FYNNEI. The CDR3 contains 14 residues. Written as DNA, the CDR3 is TGTGCCAGCAGTTACACCGCCGGGGGAGAGACCCAGTACTTC. It specifies CASSYTAGGETQYF.

V is TRBV5-4 and J is TRBJ2-7, with 10 bases matching TRBD1. Trimming removed 3 bases from V and 4 bases from J; junction bases left unmatched: 7. CDR3 length: 15 amino acids. Germline loops: CDR1 SGHNT, CDR2 YYREEE (reference sequence). The CDR3 nucleotides read TGTGCCAGCAGCTCGCCAGGACAGGGGGTATACGAGCAGTACTTC. This translates into CASSSPGQGVYEQYF.

The chain has TRBV2 and TRBJ1-2; TRBD1 aligns across 7 bases. Germline trimming cut 5 bases from V and 6 bases from J; bases unmatched to any gene: 6. The CDR3 loop spans 13 amino acids. Germline CDR1 reads SNHLY; CDR2 reads FYNNEI. The CDR3 nucleotides are TGTGCCAGCAGTCTGCGACAGGGCGATGGCTACACCTTC. It specifies CASSLRQGDGYTF. The variable domain in full, with the rest retrieved from reference TRBV2 and TRBJ1-2, is EPEVTQTPSHQVTQMGQEVILRCVPISNHLYFYWYRQILGQKVEFLVSFYNNEISEKSEIFDDQFSVERPDGSNFTLKIRSTKLEDSAMYFCASSLRQGDGYTFGSGTRLTVV.

J is TRBJ2-3 and V is TRBV28, with D maybe TRBD1 (5 bases). V shed 6 bases and J shed 1 base, with 11 bases lying between them. CDR3 length: 14 amino acids. Germline CDR1 and CDR2: MDHEN and SYDVKM. CDR3 amino acids: CASSLDIGTDTQYF. The DNA of the CDR3 is TGTGCCAGCAGCCTGGACATAGGCACAGATACGCAGTATTTT.

This rearrangement joins TRBV21-1 to TRBJ1-4; the tabulated D call, TRBD1, remains unverified against the DNA. TRBV21-1 is an annotated pseudogene. This CDR3 contains 16 residues. The CDR3 loop reads CASSKGTGGTNEKLFF. In nucleotides, the CDR3 is TGTGCCAGCAGCAAAGGGACAGGGGGTACTAATGAAAAACTGTTTTTT.

The chain has TRBV4-3 and TRBJ1-1; a possible D gene is TRBD1 (6 bases). The V end lost 3 bases, the J end lost 4 bases, and 12 bases lay between the germline ends. CDR1 and CDR2 from the germline V gene are LGHNA and YSLEER. This CDR3 is built from 14 residues. CDR3 in DNA: TGCGCCAGCAGCCATGGAGGGGGGGCCACTGAAGCTTTCTTT. This sequence encodes CASSHGGGATEAFF.

This clone was seen more than once but under ten times. V is TRBV5-6 and J is TRBJ2-1, with a tentative D call TRBD2 (6 bases). V gave up 0 bases and J gave up 0 bases, with 10 bases separating them. The length of the CDR3 is 16 residues. Germline V CDR1 and CDR2: SGHDT, YYEEEE. CDR3: CASSLVVGSSYNEQFF. The CDR3 coding sequence is TGTGCCAGCAGCTTGGTAGTCGGGAGCTCCTACAATGAGCAGTTCTTC.

The chain couples TRBV15 to TRBJ1-6; TRBD1 matches 10 bases. Per the germline V gene, CDR1 is LNHNV and CDR2 is YYDKDF (reference sequence). CDR3 size: 15 residues. The V and J ends lost 3 bases and 8 bases, in that order; junction bases with no gene match: 4. The CDR3 nucleotides are TGTGCCACCAGCAGCGACAGGGGGCCGTATTCACCCCTCCACTTT. It encodes CATSSDRGPYSPLHF.

This clone was seen a single time. The rearrangement uses TRBV28 and TRBJ2-3, with D possibly matching TRBD1 (6 bases). CDR3 length: 15 amino acids. Looked up from germline, CDR1 is MDHEN and CDR2 is SYDVKM. V gave up 6 bases and J gave up 0 bases, with 13 bases separating them. Here the CDR3 DNA reads TGTGCCAGCAGAGCGTCCGGACAGAGCACAGATACGCAGTATTTT. It encodes CASRASGQSTDTQYF.

V is TRBV5-1 and J is TRBJ2-7; TRBD1 aligns across 8 bases. CDR1 is SGHRS, CDR2 YFSETQ, per germline. V lost 4 bases and J lost 3; bases outside the gene matches: 9. This CDR3 is built from 15 residues. This chain's CDR3 is CASSETGGAIYEQYF. CDR3 DNA sequence: TGCGCCAGCAGCGAAACAGGGGGTGCTATCTACGAGCAGTACTTC.

This clone was detected a few times. The V gene is TRBV7-3, the J gene TRBJ2-2, with D possibly TRBD1 on 5 matching bases. The CDR3 spans 14 residues. The V gene's germline CDR1 is SGHTA and CDR2 FQGTGA. Trimming took 3 bases from V and 7 from J, leaving 12 bases between them. The CDR3 region is CASSLGPLNGELFF. The CDR3 DNA is TGTGCCAGCAGCTTGGGGCCCTTGAACGGGGAGCTGTTTTTT. The whole variable domain, filled in from reference TRBV7-3 and TRBJ2-2, reads GAGVSQTPSNKVTEKGKYVELRCDPISGHTALYWYRQSLGQGPEFLIYFQGTGAADDSGLPNDRFFAVRPEGSVSTLKIQRTERGDSAVYLCASSLGPLNGELFFGEGSRLTVL.

The rearrangement uses TRBV30 and TRBJ2-1; no definite D call. CDR3 length: 15 residues. Per the germline V gene, CDR1 is GTSNPN and CDR2 is SVGIG (reference sequence). V lost 0 bases to trimming and J lost 6 bases, with 15 bases between them. Written as DNA, the CDR3 is TGTGCCTGGAGTGTAATGTATCCCCCCGGCAATGAGCAGTTCTTC. It codes for CAWSVMYPPGNEQFF. Based on the CDR3 plus reference TRBV30 and TRBJ2-1, the full variable domain is SQTIHQWPATLVQPVGSPLSLECTVEGTSNPNLYWYRQAAGRGLQLLFYSVGIGQISSEVPQNLSASRPQDRQFILSSKKLLLSDSGFYLCAWSVMYPPGNEQFFGPGTRLTVL.